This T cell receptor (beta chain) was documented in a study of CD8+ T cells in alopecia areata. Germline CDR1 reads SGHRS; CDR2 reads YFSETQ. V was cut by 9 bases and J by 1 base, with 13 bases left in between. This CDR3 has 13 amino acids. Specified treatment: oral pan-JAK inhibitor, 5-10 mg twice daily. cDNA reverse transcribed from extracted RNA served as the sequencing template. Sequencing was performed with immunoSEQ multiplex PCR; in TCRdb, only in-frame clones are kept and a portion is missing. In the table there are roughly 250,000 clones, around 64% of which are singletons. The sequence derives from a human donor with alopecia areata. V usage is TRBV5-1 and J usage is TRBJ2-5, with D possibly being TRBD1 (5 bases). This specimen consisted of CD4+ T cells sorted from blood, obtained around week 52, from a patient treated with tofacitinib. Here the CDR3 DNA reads TGCGCCACCTCAGGGCAGCCCCAAGAGACCCAGTACTTC. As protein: CATSGQPQETQYF. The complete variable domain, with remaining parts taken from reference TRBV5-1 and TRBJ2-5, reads KAGVTQTPRYLIKTRGQQVTLSCSPISGHRSVSWYQQTPGQGLQFLFEYFSETQRNKGNFPGRFSGRQFSNSRSEMNVSTLELGDSALYLCATSGQPQETQYFGPGTRLLVL.